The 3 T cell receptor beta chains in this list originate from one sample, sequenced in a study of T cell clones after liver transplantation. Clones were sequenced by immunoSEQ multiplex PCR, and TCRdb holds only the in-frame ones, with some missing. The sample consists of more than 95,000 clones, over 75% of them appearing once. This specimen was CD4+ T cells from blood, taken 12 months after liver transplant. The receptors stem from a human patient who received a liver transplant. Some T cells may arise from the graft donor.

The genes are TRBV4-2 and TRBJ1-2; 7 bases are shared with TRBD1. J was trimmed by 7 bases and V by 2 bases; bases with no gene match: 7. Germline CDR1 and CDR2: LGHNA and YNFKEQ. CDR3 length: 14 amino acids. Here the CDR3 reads CASSQTDRVGGYTF. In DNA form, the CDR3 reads TGTGCCAGCAGCCAAACAGACAGGGTCGGTGGCTACACCTTC.

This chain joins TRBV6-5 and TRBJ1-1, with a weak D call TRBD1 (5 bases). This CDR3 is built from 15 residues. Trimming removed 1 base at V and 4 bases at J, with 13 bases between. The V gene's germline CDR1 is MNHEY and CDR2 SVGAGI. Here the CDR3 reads CASSYFQDKSTEAFF. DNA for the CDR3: TGTGCCAGCAGTTACTTCCAGGACAAGAGCACTGAAGCTTTCTTT.

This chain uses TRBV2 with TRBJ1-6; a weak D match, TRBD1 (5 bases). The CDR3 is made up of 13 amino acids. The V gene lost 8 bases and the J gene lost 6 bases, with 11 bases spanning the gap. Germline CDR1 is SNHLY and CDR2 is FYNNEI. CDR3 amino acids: CASLTGLNSPLHF. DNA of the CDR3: TGTGCCAGCCTCACAGGCCTTAATTCACCCCTCCACTTT. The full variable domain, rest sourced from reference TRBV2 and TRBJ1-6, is EPEVTQTPSHQVTQMGQEVILRCVPISNHLYFYWYRQILGQKVEFLVSFYNNEISEKSEIFDDQFSVERPDGSNFTLKIRSTKLEDSAMYFCASLTGLNSPLHFGNGTRLTVT.